The present entry profiles one TCR beta chain with its context. These data are taken from a study of T cells in Graves' hyperthyroidism and ophthalmopathy. TCR beta CDR3 region amplification was performed from RNA transcripts. Using the HTBI primer set, a first-round RT-PCR was run on the TCR CDR3. TCRdb re-called the multiplex PCR reads through MiXCR, storing one row per CDR3 protein. The sample carries a few hundred thousand distinct CDR3 sequences, about an eighth recorded once. Trimming removed 5 bases at V and 8 bases at J, with 15 bases between. CDR3 length: 14 amino acids. Looked up from germline, CDR1 is SEHNR and CDR2 is FQNEAQ (reference sequence).

Specimen: blood. V gene TRBV7-9 combines with J gene TRBJ1-4; the D gene is possibly TRBD1 (6 bases). The receptor comes from a woman between 35 and 50 years old with Graves' ophthalmopathy. The CDR3, as DNA: TGTGCCAGCAGCGAGGTGGGGGGCGGAGAAAAACTGTTTTTT. Its translation: CASSEVGGGEKLFF.